A single sample gave rise to the 11 T cell receptor beta chains below, sequenced in a study of Ad26.COV2.S vaccination and SARS-CoV-2 variants. Sample treatment: about 20 received Ad26.COV2.S at low or high dose, single or two shots; 5 received placebo; per-sample allocation not given. Specimen acquisition occurred on day 63 following the initial vaccine or placebo injection. The repertoire was sequenced with immunoSEQ multiplex PCR; TCRdb's copy has only in-frame clones and lacks some. In the table there are some 330,000 clones, approximately 87% of which are singletons. The sample here was peripheral blood, taken in a trial of Ad26.COV2.S vaccine versus placebo. The source of these receptors is a person aged 18-65 years who received the Ad26.COV2.S COVID-19 vaccine or a placebo.

The chain carries TRBV21-1 and TRBJ1-1; the table's D call, TRBD1, was not checked against the DNA. TRBV21-1 counts as a pseudogene. The CDR3 has 13 amino acids. The chain's CDR3 is CASSSKGVTEAFF. CDR3 in DNA: TGTGCCAGCAGCAGTAAGGGGGTGACTGAAGCTTTCTTT.

The rearrangement uses TRBV20-1 and TRBJ1-2; 7 positions agree with TRBD1. The CDR3 has 11 amino acids. The J segment lost 10 bases and the V segment lost 5 bases, leaving 7 bases of the junction unmatched. Germline CDR1 DFQATT, CDR2 SNEGSKA (reference sequence). The CDR3 protein is CSAPDRVDYTF. The CDR3 DNA reads as TGCAGTGCTCCAGACAGGGTGGACTACACCTTC.

This rearrangement joins TRBV6-6 to TRBJ1-6; D may be TRBD1 (5 bases). Germline V gene sequence: CDR1 MNHNY, CDR2 SVGAGI (reference sequence). With 6 bases removed from V and 7 bases from J, the gap between germline ends came to 16 bases. The CDR3 is 15 residues long. CDR3 in amino acids: CASSPRDGQNSPLHF. The CDR3 DNA reads as TGTGCCAGCAGCCCCCGGGACGGACAAAATTCACCCCTCCACTTT.

This clone was recorded only once. This rearrangement joins TRBV19 to TRBJ1-1; D is ambiguous. In germline, CDR1 is LNHDA, CDR2 SQIVND (reference sequence). The CDR3 extends over 13 amino acids. Trimming left V 5 bases short and J 4 bases short, with 11 bases between. The CDR3, as DNA: TGTGCCAGTAGTTCCGATAGAGCCACTGAAGCTTTCTTT. Its protein is CASSSDRATEAFF.

The V call is TRBV18, the J call TRBJ2-7; 7 bases match TRBD1. The CDR3 consists of 16 residues. Trimming cost V 2 bases and J 9 bases; bases outside gene matches: 16. CDR1 KGHSH and CDR2 LQKENI come from the germline V gene. The CDR3, as DNA: TGTGCCAGCTCACCAGGTCCGATAGGGGGCGCGTCTGTGCAGTACTTC. It specifies CASSPGPIGGASVQYF.

The V gene is TRBV7-9, the J gene TRBJ1-1; D remains ambiguous. Looked up from germline, CDR1 is SEHNR and CDR2 is FQNEAQ (reference sequence). Trimming removed 3 bases at V and 1 base at J, with 6 bases between. This CDR3 region has 13 residues. The CDR3 region is CASSFFGNTEAFF. In nucleotides, the CDR3 is TGTGCCAGCAGCTTCTTCGGGAACACTGAAGCTTTCTTT.

This chain uses TRBV5-1 with TRBJ2-7; 11 nucleotides line up with TRBD2. The CDR3 contains 17 residues. Germline CDR1 is SGHRS and CDR2 is YFSETQ. Trimming took 0 bases from V and 0 from J; bases not matched to a gene: 5. The DNA of the CDR3 is TGCGCCAGCAGCTTGGAAGTACTAGCGGGGGCCTCCTACGAGCAGTACTTC. Protein sequence: CASSLEVLAGASYEQYF.

In its sample, this clone was seen once. V and J are TRBV29-1 and TRBJ2-7; 13 bases fit TRBD2. There are 14 residues in the CDR3. Unmatched junction bases numbered 2, after V lost 4 bases and J lost 2 bases. Germline CDR1 SQVTM, CDR2 ANQGSEA. This CDR3 reads CSVGGLAGTYEQYF. DNA of the CDR3: TGCAGCGTTGGGGGACTAGCGGGAACCTACGAGCAGTACTTC.

For this clone: Other nucleotide sequences in the sample specify the same CDR3. This chain joins TRBV5-1 and TRBJ2-3, with D unresolved. The germline V gene has CDR1 SGHRS and CDR2 YFSETQ. Trimming took 2 bases from V and 1 from J, leaving 5 bases between them. CDR3 length: 13 residues. Here the CDR3 reads CASSLGRTDTQYF. In nucleotides, the CDR3 is TGCGCCAGCAGCTTAGGACGCACAGATACGCAGTATTTT.

V gene TRBV3-1 (or the pseudogene TRBV3-2) combines with J gene TRBJ1-1; no clear D gene. The ends were cut back, 2 bases at V and 0 bases at J, with 13 bases in the middle. Germline CDR1 and CDR2: LGHDT and YNNKEL (reference sequence). The CDR3 spans 16 residues. The CDR3 coding sequence is TGTGCCAGCAGCCAACAGACTCATCCGGTGAACACTGAAGCTTTCTTT. Protein: CASSQQTHPVNTEAFF.

This chain connects TRBV10-3 to TRBJ2-3; tentative D call: TRBD1 (5 bases). The germline V and J ends were trimmed by 2 bases and 7 bases, with 19 bases remaining between them. Germline CDR1 reads ENHRY; CDR2 reads SYGVKD. This CDR3 has 16 residues. The CDR3 DNA is TGTGCCATCAGTGAGAAGCGTCGACAGCTAAGACATACGCAGTATTTT. Residues: CAISEKRRQLRHTQYF.